Below, 4 T cell receptor beta chains from the same sample are listed, as sequenced in a study of PD-1 blockade in classical Hodgkin lymphoma. Time point indicated: newly diagnosed, previously untreated cHL patient sample. Thawed PBMCs were the source of CD4+ T cells, purified by magnetic negative selection. TCRdb keeps only in-frame clones here, not all; method: immunoSEQ multiplex PCR. The data hold just under 20,000 clones, with around 86% observed a single time. The material sequenced was CD4+ T cells from blood. The receptors come from a human donor with classical Hodgkin lymphoma.

Notes on this clone: In the same sample, other DNA sequences code for this CDR3. The chain employs TRBV6-1 and TRBJ2-3, with D uncertain. Trimming stripped 3 bases from V and 3 bases from J, with 4 bases between. The CDR3 has 12 residues. The germline V gene encodes CDR1 MNHNS and CDR2 SASEGT. The CDR3 sequence is CASSEVTDTQYF. As DNA, the CDR3 is TGTGCCAGCAGTGAGGTTACAGATACGCAGTATTTT.

The rearrangement joins TRBV4-2 to TRBJ1-1; D remains ambiguous. Per germline, CDR1 LGHNA and CDR2 YNFKEQ. This CDR3 has 14 residues. V was clipped by 3 bases and J by 6 bases, with 14 bases between them. For the CDR3, the DNA is TGTGCCAGCAGCCATGTACCCATGAGGTCTGAAGCTTTCTTT. Translated: CASSHVPMRSEAFF.

This clone was seen just once. The chain links TRBV10-3 to TRBJ1-4; D ambiguous. With 4 bases removed from V and 5 bases from J, the gap between germline ends came to 8 bases. This CDR3 comprises 13 residues. Germline CDR1 reads ENHRY; CDR2 reads SYGVKD. The CDR3 DNA sequence: TGTGCCATCAGTGTAAGGAGAAATGAAAAACTGTTTTTT. Encoded protein: CAISVRRNEKLFF.

V and J are TRBV5-4 and TRBJ2-1, with D perhaps being TRBD1 or TRBD2 (5 bases each). This CDR3 region has 14 residues. Trimming left V 4 bases short and J 9 bases short, with 17 bases between. CDR1 is SGHNT and CDR2 is YYREEE in the germline V gene (reference sequence). The CDR3 loop is CASSKTEGLSEQFF. The DNA for the CDR3 is TGTGCCAGCAGCAAGACAGAGGGATTGTCTGAGCAGTTCTTC.